The 10 T cell receptor beta chains given below trace back to one sample, sequenced in a study of OX40 agonist ivuxolimab in advanced cancers. Clones were read by immunoSEQ multiplex PCR, and TCRdb kept only the in-frame ones, dropping some. Of 25,000 to 35,000 clones detected, approximately 90% appear once; the ten largest clones hold almost 9.5%. The starting material was CD4+ or CD8+ T cells sorted from blood, obtained in a trial of the OX40 agonist ivuxolimab. The receptors come from an adult with an advanced solid tumor such as melanoma, head and neck, liver or kidney cancer.

This chain joins TRBV4-1 and TRBJ2-3; D is perhaps TRBD1 or TRBD2 (5 bases each). Trimming shortened V by 1 base and J by 3 bases, and 23 bases separated the two germline ends. The germline V gene encodes CDR1 MGHRA and CDR2 YSYEKL. This CDR3 is built from 19 residues. In DNA, the CDR3 is TGCGCCAGCAGCCAAGGGTGGACATCGGGGTCCGGTTTTACAGATACGCAGTATTTT. Translation gives CASSQGWTSGSGFTDTQYF.

The chain recombines TRBV5-1 with TRBJ2-1, with 7 bases matching TRBD1. CDR3 size: 16 residues. V dropped 4 bases and J dropped 2; count of bases not matched to a gene: 9. CDR1 SGHRS and CDR2 YFSETQ come from the germline V gene. CDR3 nucleotide sequence: TGCGCCAGCAGCGGCGTAGGGGGCCTCCCCTACAATGAGCAGTTCTTC. Translated, it gives CASSGVGGLPYNEQFF.

The V call is TRBV6-5, the J call TRBJ1-3; D remains unclear. The germline gives CDR1 MNHEY, CDR2 SVGAGI. The length of the CDR3 is 15 residues. V was clipped by 2 bases and J by 0 bases, with 8 bases between them. The CDR3 protein is CASSYGRDSGNTIYF. CDR3 coding DNA: TGTGCCAGCAGTTACGGACGGGACTCTGGAAACACCATATATTTT.

This sequence joins TRBV4-1 and TRBJ1-5; D may be TRBD1 (5 bases). V was trimmed by 6 bases and J by 1 base, leaving 13 bases between them. CDR3 length equals 15 residues. Per the germline V gene, CDR1 is MGHRA and CDR2 is YSYEKL. The CDR3 DNA reads as TGCGCCAGCAGTGTGACAGTGCTGAGCAATCAGCCCCAGCATTTT. This sequence encodes CASSVTVLSNQPQHF.

The V and J genes are TRBV7-2 and TRBJ1-4; the D is unclear. Per germline, CDR1 SGHTA and CDR2 FQGNSA. This CDR3 region has 16 residues. V dropped 0 bases and J dropped 3 bases, with 11 bases sitting between them. The CDR3 loop is CASSLAHAVSNEKLFF. The CDR3 region has the DNA TGTGCCAGCAGCTTAGCGCACGCAGTTTCTAATGAAAAACTGTTTTTT.

The chain has TRBV28 and TRBJ1-6; D gene uncertain. Trimming left V 1 base short and J 7 bases short, with 5 bases between. The CDR3 totals 13 residues. Germline CDR1 MDHEN, CDR2 SYDVKM. CDR3 nucleotide sequence: TGTGCCAGCAGTTTATCGGGGAATTCACCCCTCCACTTT. Its protein product is CASSLSGNSPLHF.

This rearrangement joins TRBV4-2 to TRBJ2-7; D may be TRBD1 (5 bases). This CDR3 comprises 14 residues. Germline V gives CDR1 LGHNA, CDR2 YNFKEQ. V was shortened by 1 base and J by 2 bases, with 9 bases between the two germline ends. The DNA for the CDR3 is TGTGCCAGCAGCCAAGTTTGGGGCACCTACGAGCAGTACTTC. Its translation: CASSQVWGTYEQYF.

The chain employs TRBV25-1 and TRBJ2-1, with 8 bases identical to TRBD2. The V gene end was trimmed by 4 bases and the J gene end by 3 bases; junction bases not matched to a gene: 2. Germline V gene sequence: CDR1 MGHDK, CDR2 SYGVNS. The CDR3 consists of 14 residues. The CDR3 DNA reads as TGTGCCAGCAGTGCGCGGGGGGACTACAATGAGCAGTTCTTC. Residues: CASSARGDYNEQFF.

This clone is a singleton in its sample. The V and J genes are TRBV6-1 and TRBJ2-7; no firm D call. CDR1 and CDR2 from the germline V gene are MNHNS and SASEGT. This CDR3 is 12 amino acids long. V was cut by 10 bases and J by 1 base, with 11 bases left in between. The CDR3 DNA sequence: TGTGCCACTCACGTCCTATCCTACGAGCAGTACTTC. Its translation is CATHVLSYEQYF.

V usage is TRBV6-5 and J usage is TRBJ2-7; TRBD2 matches at 7 bases. The CDR3 is made up of 14 amino acids. The germline gives CDR1 MNHEY, CDR2 SVGAGI. V was clipped by 5 bases and J by 3 bases; unmatched bases: 7. The CDR3: CASSSPSGVYEQYF. CDR3 sequence (DNA): TGTGCCAGCAGTAGCCCTAGCGGAGTCTACGAGCAGTACTTC.